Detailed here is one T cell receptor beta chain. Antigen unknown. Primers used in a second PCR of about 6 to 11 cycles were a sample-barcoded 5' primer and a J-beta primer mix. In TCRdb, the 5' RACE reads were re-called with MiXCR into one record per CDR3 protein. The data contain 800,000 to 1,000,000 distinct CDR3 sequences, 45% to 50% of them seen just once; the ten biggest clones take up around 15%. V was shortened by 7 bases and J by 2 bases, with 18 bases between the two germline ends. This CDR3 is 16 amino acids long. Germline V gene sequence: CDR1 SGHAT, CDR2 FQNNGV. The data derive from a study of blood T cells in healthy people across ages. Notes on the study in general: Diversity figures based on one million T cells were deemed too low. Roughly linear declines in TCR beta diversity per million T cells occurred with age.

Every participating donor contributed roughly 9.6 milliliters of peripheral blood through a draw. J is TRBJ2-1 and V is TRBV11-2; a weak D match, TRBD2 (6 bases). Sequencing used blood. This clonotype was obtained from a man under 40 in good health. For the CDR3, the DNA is TGTGCCAGCAATGGGCAGAGTGGGGGGACCTACAATGAGCAGTTCTTC. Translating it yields CASNGQSGGTYNEQFF.